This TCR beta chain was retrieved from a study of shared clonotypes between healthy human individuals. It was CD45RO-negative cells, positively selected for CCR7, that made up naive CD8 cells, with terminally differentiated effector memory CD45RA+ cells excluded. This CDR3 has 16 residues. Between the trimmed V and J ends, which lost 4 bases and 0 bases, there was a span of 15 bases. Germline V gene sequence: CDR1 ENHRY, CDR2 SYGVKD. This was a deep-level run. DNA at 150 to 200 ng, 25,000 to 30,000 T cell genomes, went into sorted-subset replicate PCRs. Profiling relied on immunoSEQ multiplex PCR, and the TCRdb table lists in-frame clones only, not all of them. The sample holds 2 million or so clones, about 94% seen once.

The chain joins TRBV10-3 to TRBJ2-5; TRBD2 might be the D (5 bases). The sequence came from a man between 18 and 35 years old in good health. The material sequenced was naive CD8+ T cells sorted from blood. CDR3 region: CAISGEPGDNQETQYF. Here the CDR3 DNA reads TGTGCCATCAGTGGGGAGCCAGGTGATAACCAAGAGACCCAGTACTTC.